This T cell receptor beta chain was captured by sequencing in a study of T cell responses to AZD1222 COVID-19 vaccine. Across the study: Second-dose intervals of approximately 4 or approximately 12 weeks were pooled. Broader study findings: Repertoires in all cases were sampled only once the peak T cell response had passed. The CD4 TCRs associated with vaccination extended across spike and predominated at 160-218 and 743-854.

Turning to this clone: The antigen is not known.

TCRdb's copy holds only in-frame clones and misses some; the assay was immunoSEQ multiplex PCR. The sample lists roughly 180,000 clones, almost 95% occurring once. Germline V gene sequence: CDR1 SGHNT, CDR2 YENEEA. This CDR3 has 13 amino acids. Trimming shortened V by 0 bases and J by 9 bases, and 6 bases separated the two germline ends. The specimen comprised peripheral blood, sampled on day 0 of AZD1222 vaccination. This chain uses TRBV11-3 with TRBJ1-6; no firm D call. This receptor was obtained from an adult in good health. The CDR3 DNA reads TGTGCCAGCAGCTTAGATTTTGGTTCACCCCTCCACTTT. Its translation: CASSLDFGSPLHF.